These 31 T cell receptor beta chains share one sample of origin, sequenced in a study of tissue T cells after allogeneic stem cell transplantation. Clones were read by immunoSEQ multiplex PCR, and TCRdb kept only the in-frame ones, dropping some. Of around 5,900 clones detected, about half appear once; the ten largest clones hold 10% to 13%. Indicated time point: mouse harvest day 7 after allogeneic transplant. The graft held 10^6 splenic CD5+ T cells and 10^7 T-cell-depleted bone marrow cells. Sequencing was carried out using gut tissue. These receptors all stem from a female BALB/c mouse given C57BL/6 T cells with graft-versus-host disease after an allogeneic hematopoietic cell transplant.

Points on this clone: The listed genes are named as in mouse. The read halts 1 residue ahead of the CDR3 end, with the missing end drawn from the germline J gene. This chain links TRBV13-1 with TRBJ1-2; D remains unclear. Looked up from germline, CDR1 is NSHNY and CDR2 is SYGAGN. V lost 4 bases and J 3 bases, leaving 4 bases between the germline ends. This CDR3 is 11 amino acids long. CDR3 bases read: TGTGCCAGCAGTAGAGACTCCGACTACACC. It translates to CASSRDSDYT. The full CDR3 reads CASSRDSDYTF.

The sample holds a few counts of this clone. Genes here carry mouse names. The read stops 1 residue short of the end of the CDR3; the missing end is completed from the germline J gene. The chain carries TRBV12-2 and TRBJ1-4; D not resolved. Per the germline V gene, CDR1 is SGHLS and CDR2 is HYDKME. V was pared by 7 bases and J by 5 bases, with 7 bases between. The CDR3 runs 11 residues. The CDR3 bases that were read are TGTGCCAGGTGGGGAAACGAAAGATTATTT. This gives the protein CARWGNERLF. The CDR3 reads in full as CARWGNERLFF.

This clone has a handful of counts. Gene labels here are mouse ones. The read is 1 residue too short to cover the CDR3 end, so that end is filled in from the germline J gene. The chain couples TRBV26 to TRBJ2-4; 9 bases match TRBD2. The CDR3 covers 14 residues. The V and J ends lost 5 bases and 5 bases, in that order; junction bases with no gene match: 5. Germline lookup yields CDR1 KGHPV and CDR2 FQNQEV (reference sequence). CDR3 region: CASSMTGGLNTLYF. The sequenced part of the CDR3 DNA is TGTGCCAGCAGTATGACTGGGGGTCTAAACACCTTGTAC. Together with reference TRBV26 and TRBJ2-4, the CDR3 gives the full variable domain: NSKVIQTPRYLVKGQGQKAKMRCIPEKGHPVVFWYQQNKNNEFKFLINFQNQEVLQQIDMTEKRFSAECPSNSPCSLEIQSSEAGDSALYLCASSMTGGLNTLYFGAGTRLSVL.

In regard to this clone: The genes and germline here are from mouse. The CDR3 end is not reached by the read, which stops 1 residue before it; the germline J gene fills it in. This chain links TRBV26 with TRBJ2-3; either TRBD1 or TRBD2 may fit D (5 bases each). CDR3 length equals 14 residues. The V gene's germline CDR1 is KGHPV and CDR2 FQNQEV (reference sequence). V lost 4 bases and J lost 0, with 8 bases in between. CDR3 bases read: TGTGCCAGCAGTCGGGGGATTAGTGCAGAAACGCTGTAT. Translated, it gives CASSRGISAETLY. Given in full, the CDR3 is CASSRGISAETLYF.

In regard to this clone: Gene names are mouse gene names. The sequenced fragment ends 1 residue before the CDR3 boundary, so the rest is inferred from the germline J gene. The V call is TRBV26, the J call TRBJ2-4; 10 bases agree with TRBD1. The CDR3 runs to 16 residues. Looked up from germline, CDR1 is KGHPV and CDR2 is FQNQEV (reference sequence). The V and J ends lost 6 bases and 0 bases, in that order; junction bases with no gene match: 6. This CDR3 is CASSRQGATSQNTLYF. CDR3 DNA (partial): TGTGCCAGCAGCCGACAGGGGGCGACTAGTCAAAACACCTTGTAC.

With regard to this clone: The genes and germline here are from mouse. The CDR3 end lies 1 residue beyond the end of the read and is filled in from the germline J gene. V usage is TRBV31 and J usage is TRBJ1-3; D is ambiguous. The V end was cut by 1 base, the J end by 0 bases, with 4 bases between. Looked up from germline, CDR1 is GKSSPN and CDR2 is SITVG. The CDR3 contains 13 residues. The part of the CDR3 DNA that was read is TGTGCCTGGAGTCACAATTCTGGAAATACGCTCTAT. It translates to CAWSHNSGNTLY. The complete CDR3 sequence is CAWSHNSGNTLYF.

Remarks on this clone: Gene names and germline refer to mouse. The read gets to within 1 residue of the CDR3 end, and the germline J gene fills in the rest. The chain recombines TRBV3 with TRBJ2-3; 8 bases match TRBD2. Germline V gene data show CDR1 as SNHLY and CDR2 as FYNGKV (reference sequence). The J segment lost 3 bases and the V segment lost 2 bases, leaving 7 bases of the junction unmatched. The CDR3 runs 16 residues. CDR3 DNA (partial): TGTGCCAGCAGCTTAAGGAGGGGGGGCGCGGCAGAAACGCTGTAT. This codes for CASSLRRGGAAETLY. The CDR3 reads in full as CASSLRRGGAAETLYF.

A note on this clone: Gene names and germline refer to mouse. With the read ending 1 residue before the CDR3 end, the germline J gene is used to fill in that end. The genes are TRBV3 and TRBJ2-4; 8 nucleotides line up with TRBD2. This CDR3 region has 14 residues. V shed 4 bases, J shed 5 bases, and the junction held 5 bases outside the gene matches. Per germline, CDR1 SNHLY and CDR2 FYNGKV (reference sequence). The sequenced part of the CDR3 DNA is TGTGCCAGCAGCTCCGACTGGGGTCGAAACACCTTGTAC. Its translation: CASSSDWGRNTLY. The entire CDR3 protein reads CASSSDWGRNTLYF.

Points on this clone: The listed genes are named as in mouse. The CDR3 extends 1 residue past the end of the read, so its final part is completed from the germline J gene. The chain has TRBV15 and TRBJ1-4; no reliable D call. The germline V gene encodes CDR1 SGHND and CDR2 FRSKSL. V was cut by 3 bases and J by 0 bases, with 5 bases left in between. The CDR3 is 14 amino acids. CDR3 DNA (partial): TGTGCCAGCAGTTTGGGGATTTCCAACGAAAGATTATTT. Translating gives CASSLGISNERLF. The full CDR3 protein is CASSLGISNERLFF.

This clone was detected only a few times. Here the gene names and germline are mouse. The observed sequence ends 1 residue before the CDR3 terminus, with the missing tail filled in from the germline J gene. V and J are TRBV3 and TRBJ2-1, with D maybe TRBD1 (5 bases). The germline V and J ends were trimmed by 1 base and 5 bases, with 6 bases remaining between them. The CDR3 contains 13 residues. Germline values: CDR1 SNHLY, CDR2 FYNGKV (reference sequence). The CDR3 sequence is CASSLGTNAEQFF. The part of the CDR3 DNA that was read is TGTGCCAGCAGCTTAGGGACAAATGCTGAGCAGTTC.

A note on this clone: Each gene name is a mouse one. The CDR3 bases that were read are TGTGCCAGCTCCCTTGACTGGGGCTATGAACAGTAC. Protein: CASSLDWGYEQY. The CDR3, in full, reads CASSLDWGYEQYF. The rearrangement joins TRBV12-2 to TRBJ2-7; 8 bases are shared with TRBD2. The CDR3 extends 1 residue past the end of the read, so its final part is completed from the germline J gene. J was trimmed by 3 bases and V by 4 bases; bases with no gene match: 4. In germline, CDR1 is SGHLS, CDR2 HYDKME. The CDR3 sequence is 13 residues long.

A word on this clone: Each gene name is a mouse one. Read coverage stops 1 residue before the CDR3 terminus; the germline J gene supplies the remainder. This chain connects TRBV23 to TRBJ1-1; the table names TRBD1, a call not compared with the DNA. The CDR3 runs to 14 residues. In germline, CDR1 is KGHTA, CDR2 FQNQQP. CDR3 DNA, as far as it was read: TGCTCCAGCAGCAGACAGGGGGGCGGCACAGAAGTCTTC. This sequence encodes CSSSRQGGGTEVF. The CDR3 as a whole reads CSSSRQGGGTEVFF.

This clone has just a few counts. The gene names given are mouse names. The read ends 1 residue shy of where the CDR3 ends; the end is completed using the germline J gene. The chain couples TRBV14 to TRBJ2-2, with no clear D. This CDR3 is 14 amino acids long. CDR1 SGHDT and CDR2 FRDEAV come from the germline V gene. V lost 4 bases, J lost 1 base, and 8 bases lay in between. The CDR3 spells CASSPTRNTGQLYF. The DNA read from the CDR3 is TGTGCCAGCAGTCCCACAAGAAACACCGGGCAGCTCTAC.

On this clone: Gene and germline names: mouse. The sequenced fragment ends 1 residue before the CDR3 boundary, so the rest is inferred from the germline J gene. The chain employs TRBV12-1 and TRBJ2-5; 11 nucleotides agree with TRBD2. The CDR3 is made up of 16 amino acids. Losses at the gene ends were 1 base for V and 2 bases for J; bases not matched to a gene: 4. Per germline, CDR1 SGHSN and CDR2 HYEKVE. The sequenced CDR3 bases are TGTGCCAGCTCTCTTCCGGGACTGGGGGTCCAAGACACCCAGTAC. This gives the protein CASSLPGLGVQDTQY. In full, the CDR3 is CASSLPGLGVQDTQYF.

On this clone: Any gene name here is a mouse gene name. The CDR3 end is not reached by the read, which stops 1 residue before it; the germline J gene fills it in. The chain uses TRBV5 and TRBJ2-3; TRBD2 agrees at 7 bases. V was pared by 1 base and J by 1 base, with 5 bases of the junction left unmatched. Per germline, CDR1 LGHNA and CDR2 YNLKQL (reference sequence). The CDR3 extends over 16 amino acids. CDR3 DNA, as far as it was read: TGTGCCAGCAGCCAAGTCCTGGGGGAAGGTGCAGAAACGCTGTAT. It encodes CASSQVLGEGAETLY. The CDR3 in full is CASSQVLGEGAETLYF.

About this clone itself: Mouse gene names apply. The read ends 1 residue shy of where the CDR3 ends; the end is completed using the germline J gene. V and J are TRBV19 and TRBJ2-1, with 8 nucleotides matching TRBD2. CDR3 size: 16 residues. Trimming removed 0 bases from V and 4 bases from J; junction bases left unmatched: 6. Germline assignment: CDR1 FNHDT and CDR2 SITEND (reference sequence). The CDR3: CASSIAWGVGYAEQFF. CDR3 DNA (partial): TGTGCCAGCAGTATAGCCTGGGGGGTCGGGTATGCTGAGCAGTTC. Drawing the rest from reference TRBV19 and TRBJ2-1, the complete variable domain is GGIITQTPKFLIGQEGQKLTLKCQQNFNHDTMYWYRQDSGKGLRLIYYSITENDLQKGDLSEGYDASREKKSSFSLTVTSAQKNEMAVFLCASSIAWGVGYAEQFFGPGTRLTVL.

Notes on this clone: The gene symbols are mouse symbols. The read gets to within 1 residue of the CDR3 end, and the germline J gene fills in the rest. The genes are TRBV2 and TRBJ1-2, with D tentatively TRBD1 (5 bases). V shed 0 bases and J shed 2 bases, with 7 bases lying between them. Per germline, CDR1 LGHNA and CDR2 YSYQKL. The CDR3 consists of 14 residues. The DNA read from the CDR3 is TGTGCCAGCAGCCAAGAGGCAGGGAACTCCGACTACACC. It translates to CASSQEAGNSDYT. The whole CDR3 reads CASSQEAGNSDYTF.

This clone was counted between two and nine times. Genes and germline come from the mouse. The sequence runs out 1 residue before the end of the CDR3; the remainder is reconstructed from the germline J gene. The genes are TRBV13-2 and TRBJ2-7; 7 bases map to TRBD2. V shed 5 bases, J shed 4 bases, and the junction held 3 bases outside the gene matches. The length of the CDR3 is 12 residues. Per the germline V gene, CDR1 is NNHNN and CDR2 is SYGAGS (reference sequence). Incomplete CDR3 DNA: TGTGCCAGCGGGCTGGGGGTTTATGAACAGTAC. It translates to CASGLGVYEQY. In full, the CDR3 reads CASGLGVYEQYF.

By sample fraction, this clone is medium-sized (0.01 to 0.1%). The gene symbols are mouse symbols. The read comes to an end 1 residue before the CDR3 does, leaving the germline J gene to fill in the end. The chain recombines TRBV13-1 with TRBJ1-3, with no clear D. The CDR3 contains 14 residues. The germline V and J ends were trimmed by 2 bases and 0 bases, with 6 bases remaining between them. Germline assignment: CDR1 NSHNY and CDR2 SYGAGN. The part of the CDR3 DNA that was read is TGTGCCAGCAGTGACAAAACTTCTGGAAATACGCTCTAT. It specifies CASSDKTSGNTLY. The full CDR3 is CASSDKTSGNTLYF.

A remark on this clone: The genes and germline here are from mouse. The read gets to within 1 residue of the CDR3 end, and the germline J gene fills in the rest. This chain joins TRBV4 and TRBJ2-1; D uncertain. The CDR3 sequence is 12 residues long. V lost 6 bases, J lost 0 bases, and 3 bases lay in between. Germline-derived CDR1 and CDR2 are LGHDT and YNNKQL (reference sequence). The CDR3 protein is CASRHNYAEQFF. CDR3 DNA, as far as it was read: TGTGCCAGCAGGCATAACTATGCTGAGCAGTTC.

By frequency in the sample, this clone is medium-sized. Mouse gene names apply. Read sequence stops 1 residue before the CDR3 end, and the germline J gene provides the missing end. The rearrangement joins TRBV26 to TRBJ2-3; tentative D call: TRBD1 (6 bases). CDR3 size: 15 residues. CDR1 and CDR2 (germline): KGHPV, FQNQEV (reference sequence). The ends were cut back, 6 bases at V and 0 bases at J, with 13 bases in the middle. CDR3 in amino acids: CASRRRTASAETLYF. The covered CDR3 bases are TGTGCCAGCAGGCGAAGGACAGCTAGTGCAGAAACGCTGTAT.

This clone was recorded a few times. Gene names denote mouse genes. Read sequence stops 1 residue before the CDR3 end, and the germline J gene provides the missing end. The rearrangement joins TRBV15 to TRBJ1-3, with a possible D match to TRBD1 (5 bases). V dropped 3 bases and J dropped 3 bases, with 6 bases sitting between them. This CDR3 region has 13 residues. Germline CDR1 SGHND, CDR2 FRSKSL. The CDR3 spells CASSLGDGNTLYF. The covered CDR3 bases are TGTGCCAGCAGTTTGGGGGATGGAAATACGCTCTAT.

Of note for this clone: All gene names here are mouse names. The read terminates 1 residue before the CDR3 end, so the remaining end is supplied by the germline J gene. The chain has TRBV26 and TRBJ1-2; no clear D gene. Trimming shortened V by 2 bases and J by 3 bases, and 4 bases separated the two germline ends. The CDR3 spans 12 residues. Germline V gene lookup returns CDR1 KGHPV and CDR2 FQNQEV (reference sequence). Partial CDR3 DNA: TGTGCCAGCAGTCTGGGGCACTCCGACTACACC. Protein: CASSLGHSDYT. The CDR3 reads in full as CASSLGHSDYTF.

This clone is judged medium-sized. The listed genes are named as in mouse. The missing CDR3 end, 1 residue past where the read stops, is filled in from the germline J gene. The chain joins TRBV20 to TRBJ2-7; tentative D call: TRBD1 (6 bases). CDR1 is GFQATS, CDR2 STVNSAI, per germline. V lost 3 bases to trimming and J lost 5 bases, with 8 bases between them. This CDR3 has 11 residues. CDR3 in amino acids: CGARRGNEQYF. CDR3 DNA, as far as it was read: TGTGGTGCTAGAAGGGGGAATGAACAGTAC.

Concerning this clone itself: Genes here carry mouse names. The read ends 1 residue early relative to the CDR3; the germline J gene fills the gap. This rearrangement joins TRBV16 to TRBJ2-5, with a possible D match to TRBD2 (7 bases). V was trimmed by 4 bases and J by 6 bases, leaving 11 bases between them. The CDR3 extends over 13 amino acids. Germline CDR1 and CDR2: SGHSA and FRNQAP. This CDR3 reads CASSSGGADTQYF. The CDR3 bases that were read are TGTGCAAGCAGCTCGGGGGGCGCTGACACCCAGTAC.

In the case of this clone: Mouse germline and gene names are used. The sequenced fragment ends 1 residue before the CDR3 boundary, so the rest is inferred from the germline J gene. This rearrangement joins TRBV12-1 to TRBJ2-4; 9 nucleotides align to TRBD2. The CDR3 runs to 15 residues. Germline CDR1 is SGHSN and CDR2 is HYEKVE. The V and J ends lost 0 bases and 3 bases, in that order; junction bases with no gene match: 3. The sequenced CDR3 bases are TGTGCCAGCTCTCTCAACTGGGGGGACCAAAACACCTTGTAC. It specifies CASSLNWGDQNTLY. The whole CDR3 protein reads CASSLNWGDQNTLYF.

This clone was seen a handful of times. Gene names are the mouse ones. Read sequence stops 1 residue before the CDR3 end, and the germline J gene provides the missing end. The chain combines TRBV16 with TRBJ1-1; D gene unclear. This CDR3 has 10 residues. Germline CDR1 is SGHSA and CDR2 is FRNQAP. The sequenced CDR3 bases are TGTGCGCCCCCAAACACAGAAGTCTTC. Translated, it gives CAPPNTEVF. The whole CDR3 sequence reads CAPPNTEVFF.

This clone was observed once. Gene names and germline refer to mouse. The DNA ends 1 residue before the CDR3 does, and the rest of the CDR3 is filled in from the germline J gene. The rearrangement uses TRBV13-1 and TRBJ2-1; tentatively, D is TRBD2 (7 bases). CDR1 and CDR2 (germline): NSHNY, SYGAGN. CDR3 size: 13 residues. Trimming shortened V by 3 bases and J by 6 bases, and 10 bases separated the two germline ends. The covered CDR3 bases are TGTGCCAGCAGTGGGGGGGCGCTTGCTGAGCAGTTC. It codes for CASSGGALAEQF. The full CDR3 reads CASSGGALAEQFF.

Comment on this clone: The listed genes are named as in mouse. The CDR3 end is not reached by the read, which stops 1 residue before it; the germline J gene fills it in. The chain links TRBV26 to TRBJ1-6; D is unresolved. TRBJ1-6 is treated as an ORF (open reading frame) with a function not yet certain. There are 14 residues in the CDR3. The germline gives CDR1 KGHPV, CDR2 FQNQEV (reference sequence). The V gene lost 2 bases and the J gene lost 3 bases, with 5 bases spanning the gap. The CDR3 bases that were read are TGTGCCAGCAGTCTGGGCAGCTATAATTCGCCCCTCTAC. Translation: CASSLGSYNSPLY. The CDR3 in full is CASSLGSYNSPLYF.

This clone was seen more than once but under ten times. Gene labels here are mouse ones. Read coverage stops 1 residue before the CDR3 terminus; the germline J gene supplies the remainder. The rearrangement uses TRBV26 and TRBJ1-2; D unclear. CDR3 size: 12 residues. Trimming stripped 0 bases from V and 8 bases from J, with 7 bases between. Germline CDR1 and CDR2: KGHPV and FQNQEV (reference sequence). The CDR3 bases that were read are TGTGCCAGCAGTCTGTCGTCGAGGGACTACACC. This gives the protein CASSLSSRDYT. The complete CDR3 reads CASSLSSRDYTF.

As regards this clone: These gene names are mouse names. The read finishes 1 residue shy of the CDR3 end, and the germline J gene is used to complete it. The V and J genes are TRBV26 and TRBJ2-2; no clear D. The CDR3 extends over 14 amino acids. Trimming took 2 bases from V and 0 from J, leaving 4 bases between them. Germline-derived CDR1 and CDR2 are KGHPV and FQNQEV (reference sequence). CDR3 bases read: TGTGCCAGCAGTCTGCAGTCAAACACCGGGCAGCTCTAC. Its translation is CASSLQSNTGQLY. The full CDR3 reads CASSLQSNTGQLYF.